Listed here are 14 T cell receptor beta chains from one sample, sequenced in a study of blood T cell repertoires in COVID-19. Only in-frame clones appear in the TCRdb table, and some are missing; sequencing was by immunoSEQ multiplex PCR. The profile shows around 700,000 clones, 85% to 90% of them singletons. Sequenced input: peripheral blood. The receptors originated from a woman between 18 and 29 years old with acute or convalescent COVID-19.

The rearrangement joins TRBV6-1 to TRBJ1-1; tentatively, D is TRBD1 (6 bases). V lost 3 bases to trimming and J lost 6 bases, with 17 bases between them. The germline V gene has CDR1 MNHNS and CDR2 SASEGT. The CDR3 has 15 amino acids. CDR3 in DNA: TGTGCCAGCAGTGATCGGGGAGAGGGGGTTGCTGAAGCTTTCTTT. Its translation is CASSDRGEGVAEAFF.

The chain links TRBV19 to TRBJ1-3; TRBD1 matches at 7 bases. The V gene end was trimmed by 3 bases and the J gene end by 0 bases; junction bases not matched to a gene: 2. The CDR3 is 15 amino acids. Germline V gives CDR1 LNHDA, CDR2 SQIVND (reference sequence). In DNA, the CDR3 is TGTGCCAGTAGTATGGGACAGACCTCTGGAAACACCATATATTTT. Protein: CASSMGQTSGNTIYF. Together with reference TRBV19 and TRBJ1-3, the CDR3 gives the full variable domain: DGGITQSPKYLFRKEGQNVTLSCEQNLNHDAMYWYRQDPGQGLRLIYYSQIVNDFQKGDIAEGYSVSREKKESFPLTVTSAQKNPTAFYLCASSMGQTSGNTIYFGEGSWLTVV.

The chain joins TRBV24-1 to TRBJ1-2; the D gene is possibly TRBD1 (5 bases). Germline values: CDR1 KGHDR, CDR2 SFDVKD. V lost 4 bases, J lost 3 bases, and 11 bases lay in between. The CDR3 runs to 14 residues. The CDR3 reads CATSDPTRDYGYTF. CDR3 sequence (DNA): TGTGCCACCAGTGACCCGACCAGGGACTATGGCTACACCTTC.

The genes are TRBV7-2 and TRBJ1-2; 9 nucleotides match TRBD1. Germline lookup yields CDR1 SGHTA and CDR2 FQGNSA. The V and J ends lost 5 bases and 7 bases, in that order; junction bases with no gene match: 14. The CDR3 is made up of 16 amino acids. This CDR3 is CASSPQQGARDRGYTF. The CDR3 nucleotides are TGTGCCAGCAGCCCACAACAGGGGGCGCGGGATCGTGGCTACACCTTC.

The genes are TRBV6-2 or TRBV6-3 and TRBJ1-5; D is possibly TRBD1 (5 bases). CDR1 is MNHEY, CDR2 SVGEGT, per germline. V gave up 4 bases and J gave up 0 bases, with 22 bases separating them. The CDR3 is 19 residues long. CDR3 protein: CASSLPVPGDIYSNQPQHF. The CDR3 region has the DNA TGTGCCAGCAGTTTGCCGGTCCCGGGGGATATATATAGCAATCAGCCCCAGCATTTT.

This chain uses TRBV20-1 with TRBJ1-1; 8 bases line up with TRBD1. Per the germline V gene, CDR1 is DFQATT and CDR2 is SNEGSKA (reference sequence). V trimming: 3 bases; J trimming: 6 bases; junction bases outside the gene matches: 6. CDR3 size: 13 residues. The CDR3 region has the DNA TGCAGTGCTAGTAGAGACAGGGGAGCTGAAGCTTTCTTT. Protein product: CSASRDRGAEAFF.

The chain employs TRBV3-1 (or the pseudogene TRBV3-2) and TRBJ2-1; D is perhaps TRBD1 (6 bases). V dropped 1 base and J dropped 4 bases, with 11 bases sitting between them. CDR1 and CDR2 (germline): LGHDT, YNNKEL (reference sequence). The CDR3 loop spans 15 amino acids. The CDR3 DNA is TGTGCCAGCAGCCAAGTCCAGGGGCCATACAATGAGCAGTTCTTC. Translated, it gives CASSQVQGPYNEQFF.

In nucleotides, the CDR3 is TGTGCCAGCAGTGCGCCTACAGGGATAGGAACCCCCACTGAAGCTTTCTTT. As protein: CASSAPTGIGTPTEAFF. The chain is built from TRBV6-1 and TRBJ1-1; perhaps TRBD1 as D (6 bases). The CDR3 has 17 residues. Germline values: CDR1 MNHNS, CDR2 SASEGT. V lost 4 bases, J lost 4 bases, and 22 bases lay in between.

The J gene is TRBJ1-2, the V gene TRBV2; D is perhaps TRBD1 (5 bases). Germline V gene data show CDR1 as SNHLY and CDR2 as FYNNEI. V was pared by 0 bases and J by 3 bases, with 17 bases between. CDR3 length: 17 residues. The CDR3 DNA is TGTGCCAGCAGTGAAGCGCTTTTATCCGGGGGACACTATGGCTACACCTTC. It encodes CASSEALLSGGHYGYTF. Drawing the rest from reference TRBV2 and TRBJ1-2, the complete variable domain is EPEVTQTPSHQVTQMGQEVILRCVPISNHLYFYWYRQILGQKVEFLVSFYNNEISEKSEIFDDQFSVERPDGSNFTLKIRSTKLEDSAMYFCASSEALLSGGHYGYTFGSGTRLTVV.

CDR3 protein: CASSLDGGGVFTEAFF. DNA for the CDR3: TGCGCCAGCAGCTTGGATGGAGGGGGCGTCTTCACTGAAGCTTTCTTT. The J gene is TRBJ1-1, the V gene TRBV5-1, with 7 bases identical to TRBD1. Germline trimming cut 0 bases from V and 4 bases from J; bases unmatched to any gene: 9. This CDR3 comprises 16 residues. Germline assignment: CDR1 SGHRS and CDR2 YFSETQ. The entire variable domain, with the rest obtained from reference TRBV5-1 and TRBJ1-1, is as follows: KAGVTQTPRYLIKTRGQQVTLSCSPISGHRSVSWYQQTPGQGLQFLFEYFSETQRNKGNFPGRFSGRQFSNSRSEMNVSTLELGDSALYLCASSLDGGGVFTEAFFGQGTRLTVV.

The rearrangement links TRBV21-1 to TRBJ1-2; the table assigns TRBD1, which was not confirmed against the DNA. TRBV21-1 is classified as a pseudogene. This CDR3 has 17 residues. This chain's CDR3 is CASSKKSGDRGIYGYTF. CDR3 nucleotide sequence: TGTGCCAGCAGCAAAAAAAGTGGGGACAGGGGCATCTATGGCTACACCTTC.

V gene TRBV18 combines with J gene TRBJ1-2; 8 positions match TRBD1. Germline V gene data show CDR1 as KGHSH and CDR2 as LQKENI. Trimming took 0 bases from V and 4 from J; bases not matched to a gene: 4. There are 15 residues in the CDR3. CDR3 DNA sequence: TGTGCCAGCTCACCACCCCAGGACAGGGCCTATGGCTACACCTTC. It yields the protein CASSPPQDRAYGYTF.

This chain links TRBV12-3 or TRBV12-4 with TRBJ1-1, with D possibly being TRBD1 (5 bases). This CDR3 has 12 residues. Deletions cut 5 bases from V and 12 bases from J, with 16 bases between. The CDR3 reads CASSGGGLITFF. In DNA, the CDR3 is TGTGCCAGCAGTGGGGGAGGTCTCATAACTTTCTTT.

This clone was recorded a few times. The CDR3 nucleotides read TGTGCCAACAAGCGGGCAAGGGGCCCAAATCAGCCCCAGCATTTT. This gives the protein CANKRARGPNQPQHF. This rearrangement joins TRBV6-5 to TRBJ1-5; possibly TRBD1 for D (5 bases). Germline V gene data show CDR1 as MNHEY and CDR2 as SVGAGI. V lost 10 bases to trimming and J lost 4 bases, with 20 bases between them. The CDR3 is made up of 15 amino acids.